This is a list of T cell receptor beta chains from one sample in a study of regulatory T cells in long-lasting Graves disease. One entry per CDR3 protein, called by TCRdb with MiXCR from the multiplex PCR reads. The sample shows some 500,000 distinct CDR3 sequences, 16% of them seen only once. These data were also reused for a study on T cells in Graves' hyperthyroidism and ophthalmopathy.

This material consisted of peripheral blood mononuclear cells (PBMCs), taken at new diagnosis, from a patient treated with antithyroid drugs. These receptor sequences come from a woman aged 35 to 60 with Graves disease. Both conserved end residues are part of each CDR3. D genes are given only for firm matches. Clone size appears in some rows only: once, few, many, or a class for an expanded clone.

CDR3 length,J gene,D gene,V gene,clone size,CDR3 DNA,CDR3 protein
15,TRBJ2-1,.,TRBV6-1,few,TGTGCCAGCAGTCTGGACCTTAAAAACAACAATGAGCAGTTCTTC,CASSLDLKNNNEQFF
13,TRBJ2-2,.,TRBV9,few,TGTGCCAGCAGCGTATTTGGGACCGGGGAGCTGTTTTTT,CASSVFGTGELFF
16,TRBJ1-1,.,TRBV18,few,TGTGCCAGCTCACCTCGGTCAGCACAAATGAACACTGAAGCTTTCTTT,CASSPRSAQMNTEAFF
13,TRBJ2-7,.,TRBV6-1,.,TGTGCCAGCAGAGAGATTGGACAACCCAGGCAGTGCTTC,CASREIGQPRQCF
17,TRBJ2-1,.,TRBV30,few,TGTGCCTGGAGTGTACTATTAGACCGGAGCTCCTACAATGAGCAGTTCTTC,CAWSVLLDRSSYNEQFF
16,TRBJ2-3,TRBD2,TRBV5-1,many,TGCGCCAGCAGCCGGACTAGCGGGGGCCATCCAGATACGCAGTATTTT,CASSRTSGGHPDTQYF
12,TRBJ1-1,.,TRBV7-9,.,TGTGCCAGCAGCCCTTTTAGACGGGGAGCTTTCTTT,CASSPFRRGAFF
15,TRBJ2-7,.,TRBV12-3/TRBV12-4,many,TGTGCCAGCAGTTTTTCATCGCAGGGCATAACCGAGCAGTACTTC,CASSFSSQGITEQYF
16,TRBJ2-3,.,TRBV29-1,many,TGCAGCGTTGAAGTAATGCGCCCTGGGGGCACAGATACGCAGTATTTT,CSVEVMRPGGTDTQYF
14,TRBJ2-3,TRBD1,TRBV5-1,many,TGCGCCAGCAGCATGGGGACAGGCCCAGATACGCAGTATTTT,CASSMGTGPDTQYF
17,TRBJ1-3,.,TRBV18,few,TGTGCCAGCTCACCACGGACTACACAGGGAACTGGAAACACCATATATTTT,CASSPRTTQGTGNTIYF
16,TRBJ2-2,.,TRBV11-2,many,TGTGCCAGCAGCTTAGGGGGGGCGCTGAACACCGGGGAGCTGTTTTTT,CASSLGGALNTGELFF
15,TRBJ1-4,TRBD1,TRBV9,.,TGTGCCAGCAGCGAAGGACAGGCCCGGGGTGAAAAACTGTTTTTT,CASSEGQARGEKLFF
15,TRBJ2-3,.,TRBV7-8,many,TGTGCCAGCAGCTTAGCATCCAGGAGTACGGATACGCAGTATTTT,CASSLASRSTDTQYF
15,TRBJ2-7,.,TRBV11-2,.,TGTGCCAGCAGCTTGCATTTGGCAGGTTCCTACGAGCAGTACTTC,CASSLHLAGSYEQYF
11,TRBJ2-7,.,TRBV20-1,many,TGCAGTGCTAGTGACACTCTCGAGCAGTACTTC,CSASDTLEQYF
13,TRBJ1-2,.,TRBV5-1,few,TGCGCCAGCAGCTTGGAACTCAACTATGGCTACACCTTC,CASSLELNYGYTF
14,TRBJ2-5,TRBD2,TRBV11-2,many,TGTGCCAGCAGCATCGGGACTAGCGGGGAGACCCAGTACTTC,CASSIGTSGETQYF
16,TRBJ2-1,TRBD2,TRBV24-1,few,TGTGCCACCAGTGATCCAACTAGCGGGGCGAACAATGAGCAGTTCTTC,CATSDPTSGANNEQFF
13,TRBJ1-3,.,TRBV12-3/TRBV12-4,many,TGTGCCAGCAGGTACAACTCTGGAAACACCATATATTTT,CASRYNSGNTIYF
16,TRBJ2-4,.,TRBV6-5,many,TGTGCCAGCAGTTACGCTCGGGGAGGGGGCAAAAACATTCAGTACTTC,CASSYARGGGKNIQYF
12,TRBJ1-5,.,TRBV28,many,TGTGCCAGCAGTTTGAGAACAGAACTCCAGCATTTT,CASSLRTELQHF
15,TRBJ2-6,.,TRBV12-3/TRBV12-4,.,TGTGCCAGCAGTTTACTGGACTCTGGGGCCAACGTCCTGACTTTC,CASSLLDSGANVLTF
16,TRBJ2-7,TRBD1,TRBV25-1,many,TGTGCCAGCAGTGAATTTAGTGGACAGGGGGCCCACGAGCAGTACTTC,CASSEFSGQGAHEQYF
16,TRBJ2-2,.,TRBV12-3/TRBV12-4,.,TGTGCCAGCAGTCCGTCGGGACTTCGATCGACCGGGGAGCTGTTTTTT,CASSPSGLRSTGELFF
13,TRBJ2-5,.,TRBV29-1,few,TGCAGCGTTGACTTGGTAGCCCAAGAGACCCAGTACTTC,CSVDLVAQETQYF
18,TRBJ1-2,.,TRBV27,few,TGTGCCAGCAGCCAATTTGGGGGGATCGGGCGTCCTAACTATGGCTACACCTTC,CASSQFGGIGRPNYGYTF
13,TRBJ1-5,.,TRBV19,many,TGTGCCAGTAGTATTACCCACGATCAGCCCCAGCATTTT,CASSITHDQPQHF
17,TRBJ2-5,.,TRBV7-2,.,TGTGCCAGCAGCTTAGTGTTCGCGGGGGCCCTCCAGGAGACCCAGTACTTC,CASSLVFAGALQETQYF
14,TRBJ2-3,.,TRBV19,.,TGTGCCAGTAGTTTCTCGACGGGGACAGATACGCAGTATTTT,CASSFSTGTDTQYF
16,TRBJ1-6,TRBD1,TRBV2,.,TGTGCCAGCAGTGAAGCCATGACAGGGCTAGTTTCACCCCTCCACTTT,CASSEAMTGLVSPLHF
15,TRBJ1-2,TRBD1,TRBV19,few,TGTGCCAGTAGTCTCCGGGACAGGGCGCCCTATGGCTACACCTTC,CASSLRDRAPYGYTF
18,TRBJ2-3,.,TRBV6-1,many,TGTGCCAGCAGTGAGAGGCCAGGGTTTCGTGATAGCACAGATACGCAGTATTTT,CASSERPGFRDSTDTQYF
15,TRBJ2-2,.,TRBV19,.,TGTGCCAGTAGTGGGGCAGCACCGAACACCGGGGAGCTGTTTTTT,CASSGAAPNTGELFF
16,TRBJ2-1,TRBD2,TRBV4-1,few,TGCGCCAGCAGCCAAGGGACAGCGGGGGCCTACAATGAGCAGTTCTTC,CASSQGTAGAYNEQFF
16,TRBJ2-3,.,TRBV6-5,many,TGTGCCAGCAGTTACTCGTGGCAGCCCAGCACAGATACGCAGTATTTT,CASSYSWQPSTDTQYF
14,TRBJ2-1,TRBD2,TRBV12-3/TRBV12-4,many,TGTGCCAGCAGTTTAAGACTAGCGGGGAGTGAGCAGTTCTTC,CASSLRLAGSEQFF
15,TRBJ1-5,.,TRBV15,many,TGTGCCACCAGCACGCGACGGGATAGCAATCAGCCCCAGCATTTT,CATSTRRDSNQPQHF
14,TRBJ2-1,TRBD2,TRBV3-1,many,TGTGCCAGCAGCCGGGCTAGCGGGTCGAATGAGCAGTTCTTC,CASSRASGSNEQFF
15,TRBJ1-6,.,TRBV28,.,TGTGCCAGCAGTTATAGGGGGGAGTATAATTCACCCCTCCACTTT,CASSYRGEYNSPLHF
14,TRBJ2-7,.,TRBV11-2,many,TGTGCCAGCAGTCCCATGGGTGTCTCCTACGAGCAGTACTTC,CASSPMGVSYEQYF
13,TRBJ2-3,.,TRBV6-1,many,TGTGCCAGCAGGGGGGTCAGCACAGATACGCAGTATTTT,CASRGVSTDTQYF
14,TRBJ2-3,TRBD2,TRBV5-1,many,TGCGCCAGCAGCCACAGCGGGGACACAGATACGCAGTATTTT,CASSHSGDTDTQYF